Listed below are T cell receptor beta chains from one sample, sequenced in a study of shared clonotypes between healthy human individuals. The data were produced by immunoSEQ multiplex PCR, yet TCRdb's version contains in-frame clones alone and is incomplete. The table has a few million clones, more than 90% seen once. Sequencing was carried out using naive CD4+ T cells sorted from blood. Receptors were obtained from a man aged 18-30 years in good health. The CDR3 runs from the conserved cysteine through the conserved F or W. The order of the fields is D gene, CDR3 length, V gene, clone size, J gene, CDR3 protein. A D gene is named only where the DNA matches it firmly. Clone size is shown for a subset of rows, as once, few, many or a class of expanded clone.

TRBD2,16,TRBV9,-,TRBJ2-2,CASSARLAANTGELFF
TRBD1,14,TRBV27,-,TRBJ1-2,CASSRGQGAYGYTF
-,11,TRBV29-1,-,TRBJ1-4,CSVLRGEKLFF
-,14,TRBV30,-,TRBJ2-5,CAWRIVGDSETQYF
-,14,TRBV18,-,TRBJ1-6,CASSPNLGPEPLHF
-,15,TRBV7-2,-,TRBJ1-5,CASSLEGGRNQPQHF
-,15,TRBV11-2,-,TRBJ2-2,CASSLGGTGTGELFF
-,19,TRBV7-2,-,TRBJ2-7,CASSLGRTRLLTEDYEQYF
-,12,TRBV5-1,-,TRBJ2-1,CASSFSGNEQFF
-,11,TRBV28,-,TRBJ1-2,CASRGGYGYTF
TRBD2,16,TRBV28,-,TRBJ2-3,CASSFASGGYTDTQYF
TRBD2,15,TRBV6-1,-,TRBJ2-5,CASRLGRAYSETQYF
TRBD1,13,TRBV9,-,TRBJ1-1,CASSGQGIAEAFF
TRBD2,16,TRBV5-1,once,TRBJ2-7,CASSPLTSGSIYEQYF
TRBD1,17,TRBV5-4,-,TRBJ2-3,CASSPGGRGHNTDTQYF
-,12,TRBV12-5,-,TRBJ1-3,CASGLDGNTIYF
-,14,TRBV11-2,-,TRBJ2-7,CASSSAGSSYEQYF
-,15,TRBV27,-,TRBJ2-1,CASSLLGKAVNEQFF
TRBD2,15,TRBV5-1,-,TRBJ2-1,CASSPPGLASNEQFF
-,14,TRBV11-3,once,TRBJ2-7,CASSLEGSTYEQYF
TRBD1,15,TRBV10-3,once,TRBJ2-7,CAISVGTGSSYEQYF
-,17,TRBV9,-,TRBJ1-3,CASSVATGLPSGNTIYF
TRBD1,15,TRBV23-1,-,TRBJ2-7,CASSEMDRGLDEQYF
-,17,TRBV18,-,TRBJ2-3,CASSPLPKTMGGDTQYF
TRBD2,16,TRBV10-3,-,TRBJ2-1,CAISELAGGPGNEQFF
-,15,TRBV6-6,-,TRBJ1-5,CASSYRGSASQPQHF
TRBD1,20,TRBV2,-,TRBJ1-5,CASSEAGPADRRNSNQPQHF
-,16,TRBV5-1,once,TRBJ2-3,CASSPTGTPSTDTQYF
TRBD1,15,TRBV28,-,TRBJ2-7,CASSRTGTGSYEQYF
TRBD2,13,TRBV18,-,TRBJ2-5,CASSGGDQETQYF
-,14,TRBV25-1,-,TRBJ1-4,CASSAWGANEKLFF
-,17,TRBV4-1,-,TRBJ1-5,CASSQVESVVGNQPQHF
-,15,TRBV7-2,-,TRBJ1-5,CASSRTVHSNQPQHF
-,14,TRBV7-2,-,TRBJ2-7,CASSPRLAQYEQYF
-,14,TRBV2,-,TRBJ2-3,CASISHLGTDTQYF
-,16,TRBV5-1,-,TRBJ1-1,CASSNDWVSMNTEAFF
-,14,TRBV2,-,TRBJ2-3,CANSGRGNTDTQYF
-,14,TRBV6-5,-,TRBJ2-5,CASSYSGSPQTQYF
-,15,TRBV10-1,-,TRBJ2-3,CASSDPGAGTDTQYF
-,16,TRBV15,-,TRBJ2-7,CATSRVMEGVFYEQYF
TRBD2,14,TRBV10-3,-,TRBJ2-5,CAISVGGEVETQYF
-,13,TRBV5-1,-,TRBJ1-1,CASAQSGTEKAFF
-,14,TRBV5-1,-,TRBJ2-3,CASSLYRSADTQYF
-,14,TRBV6-1,-,TRBJ1-5,CASSEVSVNQPQHF
-,13,TRBV7-2,-,TRBJ1-5,CASSIREDQPQHF
TRBD1,17,TRBV5-4,-,TRBJ2-1,CASSPTRGPGPYNEQFF